Here is one TCR beta chain with its context. Only a few counts were recorded for this clonotype. There is no known antigen for this receptor. No base qualities exist here, and no much larger clone lies one base off it. This sample is part of a study of T cell repertoires in cytomegalovirus infection (dated by TCRdb to the late 2010s). Describing the broader study: Alongside well-studied HLA-B-restricted epitopes, the peptide stimulations were aimed at recently identified HLA-C-restricted CMV epitopes, whose presentation resists viral immunomodulation. The HLA type of each donor mattered for the analysis, because public TCR beta signatures pointed to carriage of CMV infection along with the matching HLA type.

The sample's treatment or condition label, in plain terms: in vitro stimulation with specific CMV peptide epitopes to enrich CMV-specific T cells. Broader findings and caveats from the paper: In both this cohort and an independent roughly 400-donor cohort, the cumulative frequency of public TCR beta family members distinguished carriers of CMV infection plus the relevant HLA type. The ex vivo response was dominated by HLA-C-restricted CMV-specific TCR beta clonotypes, which also provided the single most frequent clonotype in two of eight donors.

Sequencing instrument: Illumina HiSeq 1500. Through fastp at Q25 and MiXCR, TCRdb rebuilt clones from the public reads, retaining in-frame beta chains. Each CDR3 protein appears once, grouped with its most common genes and DNA. This sample has 750,000 to 950,000 distinct CDR3 sequences in its table, and 25% to 35% of those were observed once. In total, the top ten clones hold 13% of the sample. V and J lose 5 bases and 0 bases, and a span of 11 bases separates them. From the cysteine through the phenylalanine, the CDR3 covers 15 amino acids. The retained sequence is limited to the CDR3, 45 bases, with the frame set at the first base. The germline V gene specifies SGHNT as CDR1 and YENEEA as CDR2.

The source is a human donor in good health (CMV status not recorded). Some clones in this sample may be carry-over from other donors' samples. The chain was built from TRBV11-3 and TRBJ2-1; TRBD2 could be the D gene, as 6 bases match. Sequencing was performed on cultured CD8+ T cells from PBMCs, taken from culture after CMV antigen stimulation. CDR3 reads: CASSTRGSSYNEQFF. The sequenced DNA: TGTGCCAGCAGCACCCGGGGGTCCTCCTACAATGAGCAGTTCTTC.